The 31 T cell receptor beta chains in this list originate from one sample, sequenced in a study of shared clonotypes between healthy human individuals. Clones were read by immunoSEQ multiplex PCR, and TCRdb kept only the in-frame ones, dropping some. The top ten hold over 1.5% of the sample, which has about 730,000 clones, 55% to 75% seen once. The sequenced sample was memory CD4+ T cells sorted from blood. The subset here: CD45RA-negative fraction. All receptors derive from a woman under 40 in good health.

The V call is TRBV18, the J call TRBJ2-6, with D maybe TRBD1 (5 bases). V was trimmed by 5 bases and J by 5 bases, leaving 22 bases between them. The CDR3 totals 18 residues. Germline V CDR1 and CDR2: KGHSH, LQKENI. CDR3 DNA: TGTGCCAGCTCAAATAGCATGGACATTTACAGTCGGGCCAACGTCCTGACTTTC. Translation gives CASSNSMDIYSRANVLTF.

The chain recombines TRBV28 with TRBJ1-2; TRBD1 agrees at 8 bases. The CDR3 contains 14 residues. Germline assignment: CDR1 MDHEN and CDR2 SYDVKM. The V segment lost 6 bases and the J segment 2 bases; nucleotides outside the gene matches: 5. In DNA, the CDR3 is TGTGCCAGCAGGGGACGGACAGGGAACTATGGCTACACCTTC. Translated, it gives CASRGRTGNYGYTF.

The rearrangement joins TRBV25-1 to TRBJ1-6; D call uncertain. Trimming took off 3 bases at V and 15 bases at J, with 15 bases between the two ends. Germline V gives CDR1 MGHDK, CDR2 SYGVNS. The CDR3 sequence is 13 residues long. The CDR3 nucleotides are TGTGCCAGCAGTGAGAAATTGGACCGGTACCTCCACTTT. Protein: CASSEKLDRYLHF. Looking up the rest from reference TRBV25-1 and TRBJ1-6 gives the full variable domain: EADIYQTPRYLVIGTGKKITLECSQTMGHDKMYWYQQDPGMELHLIHYSYGVNSTEKGDLSSESTVSRIRTEHFPLTLESARPSHTSQYLCASSEKLDRYLHFGNGTRLTVT.

The rearrangement joins TRBV2 to TRBJ2-3, with D possibly being TRBD1 or TRBD2 (5 bases each). The germline V gene encodes CDR1 SNHLY and CDR2 FYNNEI. Trimming removed 8 bases from V and 11 bases from J, with 20 bases in between. The CDR3 has 13 amino acids. DNA for the CDR3: TGTGCCAGCGGTGGGACCCATGGAACTCTGCAGTATTTT. It specifies CASGGTHGTLQYF.

About this clone: Other DNA sequences in this sample translate to the same CDR3. V is TRBV15 and J is TRBJ1-1; possible D gene TRBD1, 5 bases. CDR3 length equals 13 residues. V lost 2 bases to trimming and J lost 1 base, with 5 bases between them. The V gene's germline CDR1 is LNHNV and CDR2 YYDKDF (reference sequence). This chain's CDR3 is CATSRQGNTEAFF. In DNA, the CDR3 is TGTGCCACCAGCAGACAGGGGAACACTGAAGCTTTCTTT.

V and J are TRBV2 and TRBJ2-7; 7 bases are a match to TRBD1. The CDR3 runs to 15 residues. J gave up 4 bases and V 5 bases, and 11 bases lay outside the gene matches. Germline V gene sequence: CDR1 SNHLY, CDR2 FYNNEI. CDR3 sequence reads: CASSPPGQPSYEQYF. The CDR3 nucleotides are TGTGCCAGCAGTCCGCCGGGACAGCCGTCATACGAGCAGTACTTC.

J is TRBJ2-4 and V is TRBV4-1; 8 nucleotides agree with TRBD1. The germline V gene encodes CDR1 MGHRA and CDR2 YSYEKL. The CDR3 runs 14 residues. V was clipped by 3 bases and J by 6 bases; unmatched bases: 4. CDR3 nucleotide sequence: TGCGCCAGCAGCCACGAAGGACAGGGAAACATTCAGTACTTC. Translation: CASSHEGQGNIQYF.

This rearrangement joins TRBV11-3 to TRBJ2-7, with D unresolved. Per germline, CDR1 SGHNT and CDR2 YENEEA. This CDR3 region has 14 residues. V lost 7 bases and J 2 bases, leaving 15 bases between the germline ends. CDR3 loop: CASTMLGLTYEQYF. In nucleotides, the CDR3 is TGTGCCAGCACAATGCTGGGCTTGACCTACGAGCAGTACTTC.

V and J are TRBV11-2 and TRBJ2-7, with 7 positions matching TRBD1. This CDR3 is 14 amino acids long. Looked up from germline, CDR1 is SGHAT and CDR2 is FQNNGV. The junction had 8 bases not matched to a gene; V was cut back by 5 bases and J by 4 bases. The CDR3 loop is CASSPGQPLYEQYF. CDR3 coding DNA: TGTGCCAGCAGCCCGGGACAGCCACTTTACGAGCAGTACTTC.

The chain links TRBV7-9 to TRBJ1-4; the D gene is possibly TRBD1 (5 bases). Germline lookup yields CDR1 SEHNR and CDR2 FQNEAQ (reference sequence). The length of the CDR3 is 15 residues. Trimming cost V 1 base and J 8 bases, with 14 bases left between them. DNA of the CDR3: TGTGCCAGCAGCTTAGATCGGCAGGGCGCGGAAAAACTGTTTTTT. The encoded protein is CASSLDRQGAEKLFF.

V gene TRBV5-1 combines with J gene TRBJ1-3, with 9 bases that match TRBD1. The CDR3 totals 17 residues. V shed 6 bases, J shed 0 bases, and the junction held 10 bases outside the gene matches. Germline CDR1 is SGHRS and CDR2 is YFSETQ. In DNA form, the CDR3 reads TGCGCCAGCACCCCCGGGACAGGGTCTTTCTCTGGAAACACCATATATTTT. Amino acid sequence: CASTPGTGSFSGNTIYF.

Comment on this clone: Distinct nucleotide sequences in the sample also encode this CDR3. V usage is TRBV5-1 and J usage is TRBJ2-1; D unclear. Germline CDR1 reads SGHRS; CDR2 reads YFSETQ. V was pared by 1 base and J by 0 bases, with 8 bases between. The CDR3 length is 15 residues. The CDR3 sequence is CASSLSSGSYNEQFF. CDR3 bases: TGCGCCAGCAGCTTGTCCTCTGGCTCCTACAATGAGCAGTTCTTC.

There are a few counts of this clone. The chain carries TRBV11-2 and TRBJ2-2, with 9 bases matching TRBD1. The CDR3 length is 14 residues. V trimming: 4 bases; J trimming: 7 bases; junction bases outside the gene matches: 4. CDR1 is SGHAT, CDR2 FQNNGV, per germline. The DNA of the CDR3 is TGTGCCAGCAGCTCACAGGGGGCCGGCGGGGAGCTGTTTTTT. This codes for CASSSQGAGGELFF.

The chain has TRBV4-1 and TRBJ1-5, with D possibly matching TRBD1 (5 bases). The V end was cut by 3 bases, the J end by 3 bases, with 9 bases between. The CDR3 sequence is 14 residues long. CDR1 is MGHRA and CDR2 is YSYEKL in the germline V gene. Written as DNA, the CDR3 is TGCGCCAGCAGCCACACAGGCAACAATCAGCCCCAGCATTTT. Its translation: CASSHTGNNQPQHF.

The V and J genes are TRBV29-1 and TRBJ2-5, with D uncertain. Germline V gene sequence: CDR1 SQVTM, CDR2 ANQGSEA. This CDR3 region has 13 residues. V was pared by 4 bases and J by 7 bases, with 16 bases between. The CDR3 DNA is TGCAGCGTTGGCGCCTCGGTAGTCGCGACCCAGTACTTC. This encodes CSVGASVVATQYF.

The rearrangement uses TRBV5-4 and TRBJ2-7; 8 bases match TRBD2. Germline CDR1 SGHNT, CDR2 YYREEE (reference sequence). Trimming removed 4 bases from V and 7 bases from J; junction bases left unmatched: 10. This CDR3 spans 14 amino acids. The CDR3: CASSRGGTATEQYF. CDR3 in DNA: TGTGCCAGCAGCCGCGGGGGGACCGCTACAGAGCAGTACTTC.

The chain has TRBV9 and TRBJ2-7; D not certain. Per germline, CDR1 SGDLS and CDR2 YYNGEE. Trimming left V 4 bases short and J 2 bases short, with 19 bases between. This CDR3 has 16 amino acids. The CDR3, as DNA: TGTGCCAGCAGCCCAAAACCTAGATACTCCACCTACGAGCAGTACTTC. It codes for CASSPKPRYSTYEQYF.

CDR3 sequence reads: CASSGRDLEQFF. CDR3 DNA sequence: TGTGCCAGCTCCGGACGGGACCTAGAGCAGTTCTTC. The rearrangement joins TRBV25-1 to TRBJ2-1, with D perhaps matching TRBD1 or TRBD2 (5 bases each). The CDR3 is 12 amino acids. Germline V lookup: CDR1 MGHDK, CDR2 SYGVNS. The V end was cut by 8 bases, the J end by 10 bases, with 15 bases between.

This clone occurred many times. The chain is built from TRBV2 and TRBJ2-7; 8 bases agree with TRBD1. V was pared by 6 bases and J by 3 bases, with 7 bases of the junction left unmatched. The V gene's germline CDR1 is SNHLY and CDR2 FYNNEI. This CDR3 contains 14 residues. CDR3 sequence (DNA): TGTGCCAGCAGCGAGGACAGGGCTGACTACGAGCAGTACTTC. It yields the protein CASSEDRADYEQYF.

DNA for the CDR3: TGCGCCAGCAGCTTGGGGTCGGACAATGAGCAGTTCTTC. The encoded protein is CASSLGSDNEQFF. The chain joins TRBV5-1 to TRBJ2-1; the D is unclear. V lost 0 bases to trimming and J lost 5 bases, with 6 bases between them. Germline CDR1 is SGHRS and CDR2 is YFSETQ. This CDR3 comprises 13 residues.

The rearrangement links TRBV6-1 to TRBJ2-2; D assignment may be TRBD1 or TRBD2 (6 bases each). Trimming took off 4 bases at V and 4 bases at J, with 19 bases between the two ends. There are 17 residues in the CDR3. CDR1 and CDR2 (germline): MNHNS, SASEGT. CDR3 DNA sequence: TGTGCCAGCAGTGCGTTGGTACGGGGGCAGGGCACCGGGGAGCTGTTTTTT. Translating gives CASSALVRGQGTGELFF.

The chain recombines TRBV18 with TRBJ1-2, with D uncertain. The germline V and J ends were trimmed by 1 base and 4 bases, with 13 bases remaining between them. There are 15 residues in the CDR3. Germline V gene sequence: CDR1 KGHSH, CDR2 LQKENI. The CDR3 spells CASSPLDQTRYGYTF. The CDR3 region has the DNA TGTGCCAGCTCACCACTGGACCAAACCCGCTATGGCTACACCTTC.

About this clone itself: The identical CDR3 is also encoded by other nucleotide sequences in the sample. This chain joins TRBV7-2 and TRBJ1-1; D call uncertain. CDR3 size: 13 residues. Germline V gene data show CDR1 as SGHTA and CDR2 as FQGNSA. V shed 3 bases and J shed 3 bases, with 8 bases lying between them. The CDR3 sequence is CASSFQRDTEAFF. In DNA form, the CDR3 reads TGTGCCAGCAGCTTCCAAAGGGACACTGAAGCTTTCTTT.

This clone appeared a single time. CDR3 nucleotides: TGTGCCAGTAGTATTGGTGCGGCAGGGGGCAGGTACGAGCAGTACTTC. Amino acid sequence: CASSIGAAGGRYEQYF. The rearrangement uses TRBV19 and TRBJ2-7; 8 positions agree with TRBD1. The V gene end was trimmed by 3 bases and the J gene end by 4 bases; junction bases not matched to a gene: 11. Germline CDR1 reads LNHDA; CDR2 reads SQIVND (reference sequence). This CDR3 has 16 amino acids.

CDR3 sequence reads: CAHAASGAYEQYF. CDR3 in DNA: TGTGCCCACGCGGCTAGCGGAGCCTACGAGCAGTACTTC. The chain has TRBV6-1 and TRBJ2-7; TRBD2 matches 7 bases. CDR1 is MNHNS and CDR2 is SASEGT in the germline V gene. Trimming at V came to 11 bases and at J to 2 bases, leaving 9 bases not matched to a gene. This CDR3 comprises 13 residues.

This clone was counted many times. The chain combines TRBV7-9 with TRBJ2-1, with 11 bases matching TRBD2. This CDR3 comprises 17 residues. V shed 4 bases and J 3 bases; nucleotides not matched to a gene: 8. In germline, CDR1 is SEHNR, CDR2 FQNEAQ (reference sequence). DNA for the CDR3: TGTGCCAGCAGCTCGGGACTAGCGGAAGCGGGCTACAATGAGCAGTTCTTC. Translating it yields CASSSGLAEAGYNEQFF.

The rearrangement joins TRBV6-5 to TRBJ2-4; D is unresolved. Germline assignment: CDR1 MNHEY and CDR2 SVGAGI. V dropped 4 bases and J dropped 0 bases, with 10 bases sitting between them. The length of the CDR3 is 15 residues. The CDR3 DNA is TGTGCCAGCAGTTTAGTTGGTGGAGCCAAAAACATTCAGTACTTC. The encoded protein is CASSLVGGAKNIQYF.

The rearrangement uses TRBV18 and TRBJ2-1, with D possibly TRBD1 on 6 matching bases. The CDR3 runs to 15 residues. V was clipped by 3 bases and J by 5 bases, with 14 bases between them. Per the germline V gene, CDR1 is KGHSH and CDR2 is LQKENI. The CDR3 DNA sequence: TGTGCCAGCTCACCGAAAACAGGGTTCCACAATGAGCAGTTCTTC. Its translation: CASSPKTGFHNEQFF.

V gene TRBV12-5 combines with J gene TRBJ2-1; D uncertain. V lost 5 bases, J lost 3 bases, and 20 bases lay in between. CDR3 length: 17 amino acids. Germline CDR1 reads LGHNT; CDR2 reads FRNRAP. CDR3 sequence: CASGLSTNMMGYNEQFF. The CDR3 bases are TGTGCTAGTGGTCTAAGTACAAACATGATGGGCTACAATGAGCAGTTCTTC.

The chain joins TRBV5-6 to TRBJ2-7; 9 bases are a match to TRBD2. J was trimmed by 6 bases and V by 3 bases; bases with no gene match: 10. Germline-derived CDR1 and CDR2 are SGHDT and YYEEEE. There are 15 residues in the CDR3. The CDR3 coding sequence is TGTGCCAGCAGCTCGGTAGCGGGAGTGAGGGGCGAGCAGTACTTC. Amino acid sequence: CASSSVAGVRGEQYF. Full variable domain (outside the CDR3, taken from reference TRBV5-6 and TRBJ2-7): DAGVTQSPTHLIKTRGQQVTLRCSPKSGHDTVSWYQQALGQGPQFIFQYYEEEERQRGNFPDRFSGHQFPNYSSELNVNALLLGDSALYLCASSSVAGVRGEQYFGPGTRLTVT.

This clone showed up many times. Distinct nucleotide sequences in the sample also encode this CDR3. The V and J genes are TRBV18 and TRBJ2-3; D is possibly TRBD2 (5 bases). V dropped 3 bases and J dropped 0 bases, with 10 bases sitting between them. The CDR3 length is 15 residues. CDR1 KGHSH and CDR2 LQKENI come from the germline V gene. CDR3 residues: CASSPSGTSTDTQYF. As DNA, the CDR3 is TGTGCCAGCTCACCGAGCGGTACTAGCACAGATACGCAGTATTTT. Full variable domain (outside the CDR3, taken from reference TRBV18 and TRBJ2-3): NAGVMQNPRHLVRRRGQEARLRCSPMKGHSHVYWYRQLPEEGLKFMVYLQKENIIDESGMPKERFSAEFPKEGPSILRIQQVVRGDSAAYFCASSPSGTSTDTQYFGPGTRLTVL.